These 26 T cell receptor beta chains came from one sample sequenced in a study of early T cells in non-severe SARS-CoV-2 infection. MiXCR was run by TCRdb on the 5' RACE reads, yielding one entry per CDR3 protein. The sample holds about 99,000 distinct CDR3 sequences, around 17% seen once. Sample: whole blood. All receptors come from an adult who was a healthcare worker with PCR-confirmed SARS-CoV-2 infection or an uninfected control (not recorded which).

This clonotype occurred a few times. V is TRBV28 and J is TRBJ2-7; 11 positions agree with TRBD1. CDR3 length: 15 amino acids. The ends lost 4 bases at V and 3 bases at J; junction bases unmatched: 5. Germline V gene sequence: CDR1 MDHEN, CDR2 SYDVKM. CDR3 sequence: CASSSRTGGLYEQYF. CDR3 nucleotides: TGTGCCAGCAGTTCCCGGACAGGGGGCCTCTACGAGCAGTACTTC.

This chain links TRBV30 with TRBJ2-2; D not resolved. Trimming stripped 8 bases from V and 11 bases from J, with 15 bases between. The germline V gene encodes CDR1 GTSNPN and CDR2 SVGIG (reference sequence). This CDR3 spans 11 amino acids. The CDR3 here is CARLQPPELFF. The CDR3 region has the DNA TGTGCCCGGCTACAGCCTCCCGAGCTGTTTTTT.

This clonotype has just a few counts. The chain recombines TRBV25-1 with TRBJ2-7, with D unclear. V was cut by 1 base and J by 2 bases, with 6 bases left in between. This CDR3 has 13 residues. CDR1 and CDR2 from the germline V gene are MGHDK and SYGVNS. CDR3: CASSESWTYEQYF. DNA for the CDR3: TGTGCCAGCAGTGAATCATGGACCTACGAGCAGTACTTC.

This clonotype showed up just a few times. This chain links TRBV7-8 with TRBJ2-5; 10 positions match TRBD2. The junction had 2 bases not matched to a gene; V was cut back by 3 bases and J by 4 bases. This CDR3 is built from 14 residues. Per germline, CDR1 SGHVS and CDR2 FQNEAQ. The CDR3 nucleotides read TGTGCCAGCAGCTTGGAGCGGGGGGGAGAGACCCAGTACTTC. It is translated as CASSLERGGETQYF.

This sequence joins TRBV30 and TRBJ2-2; no clear D. CDR3 length: 14 amino acids. V was shortened by 0 bases and J by 4 bases, with 9 bases between the two germline ends. The germline V gene encodes CDR1 GTSNPN and CDR2 SVGIG (reference sequence). Here the CDR3 DNA reads TGTGCCTGGAGTGTTGATGTGGGCACCGGGGAGCTGTTTTTT. This sequence encodes CAWSVDVGTGELFF.

The gene calls are TRBV2 and TRBJ2-3, with D perhaps matching TRBD1 or TRBD2 (5 bases each). Deletions cut 5 bases from V and 5 bases from J, with 11 bases between. The CDR3 runs 13 residues. Germline V gene data show CDR1 as SNHLY and CDR2 as FYNNEI. The DNA of the CDR3 is TGTGCCAGCAGTTGGGACGGAGGAGATACGCAGTATTTT. It encodes CASSWDGGDTQYF. Filled out from reference TRBV2 and TRBJ2-3, the complete variable domain reads EPEVTQTPSHQVTQMGQEVILRCVPISNHLYFYWYRQILGQKVEFLVSFYNNEISEKSEIFDDQFSVERPDGSNFTLKIRSTKLEDSAMYFCASSWDGGDTQYFGPGTRLTVL.

The V and J genes are TRBV20-1 and TRBJ2-6; D is possibly TRBD2 (5 bases). Looked up from germline, CDR1 is DFQATT and CDR2 is SNEGSKA (reference sequence). The V gene lost 6 bases and the J gene lost 1 base, with 13 bases spanning the gap. The CDR3 extends over 15 amino acids. CDR3 bases: TGCAGTGCCCACGGGGTGGAATCTGGGGCCAACGTCCTGACTTTC. This encodes CSAHGVESGANVLTF.

The gene calls are TRBV20-1 and TRBJ2-4; 10 positions match TRBD2. The ends lost 4 bases at V and 7 bases at J; junction bases unmatched: 7. The CDR3 sequence is 14 residues long. Per the germline V gene, CDR1 is DFQATT and CDR2 is SNEGSKA (reference sequence). CDR3 in amino acids: CSAKAGGRGNIQYF. The CDR3 nucleotides read TGCAGTGCTAAAGCGGGAGGGCGAGGGAACATTCAGTACTTC.

V gene TRBV20-1 combines with J gene TRBJ1-6, with D possibly being TRBD1 (6 bases). CDR3 length equals 15 residues. CDR1 DFQATT and CDR2 SNEGSKA come from the germline V gene (reference sequence). Trimming stripped 1 base from V and 7 bases from J, with 14 bases between. The CDR3 is CSARVGGATNSPLHF. The DNA for the CDR3 is TGCAGTGCTAGAGTGGGGGGGGCGACCAATTCACCCCTCCACTTT.

The rearrangement joins TRBV12-3 or TRBV12-4 to TRBJ2-2; a possible D gene is TRBD1 (5 bases). The CDR3 is made up of 14 amino acids. V shed 3 bases and J shed 2 bases, with 7 bases lying between them. CDR3 amino acids: CASSFQGNTGELFF. The CDR3 DNA sequence: TGTGCCAGCAGTTTCCAGGGAAACACCGGGGAGCTGTTTTTT.

The chain combines TRBV14 with TRBJ2-7; D perhaps matches TRBD2 (6 bases). Trimming pared 5 bases from V and 5 bases from J, leaving 13 bases between. CDR3 length: 13 amino acids. Germline lookup yields CDR1 SGHDN and CDR2 FVKESK. CDR3 nucleotide sequence: TGTGCCAGCAGCTACGGAGGGTGGAACGAGCAGTACTTC. Its translation is CASSYGGWNEQYF.

This clonotype has just a few counts. V is TRBV27 and J is TRBJ2-2; TRBD1 might be the D (6 bases). The CDR3 loop spans 17 amino acids. Trimming pared 3 bases from V and 5 bases from J, leaving 19 bases between. Germline CDR1 MNHEY, CDR2 SMNVEV (reference sequence). The CDR3 coding sequence is TGTGCCAGCAGTTTTTCCCAGACAGGACTTAGGACCGGGGAGCTGTTTTTT. This sequence encodes CASSFSQTGLRTGELFF.

The chain joins TRBV29-1 to TRBJ1-1; no clear D. Trimming removed 7 bases at V and 7 bases at J, with 13 bases between. The germline CDR1 and CDR2 sequences are SQVTM and ANQGSEA. The CDR3 is 11 residues long. DNA for the CDR3: TGCAGCGCCGACGGGGTCGGTGAAGCTTTCTTT. This encodes CSADGVGEAFF.

The J gene is TRBJ1-4, the V gene TRBV2; a possible D gene is TRBD1 (5 bases). The CDR3 length is 17 residues. Trimming cost V 6 bases and J 0 bases, with 17 bases left between them. Germline V CDR1 and CDR2: SNHLY, FYNNEI. CDR3 in DNA: TGTGCCAGCAGCGAGGAGGGGCGAGGGTCAACTAATGAAAAACTGTTTTTT. It specifies CASSEEGRGSTNEKLFF.

This clonotype showed up just a few times. V and J are TRBV6-5 and TRBJ1-1, with D hard to call. This CDR3 has 13 residues. V lost 0 bases and J 6 bases, leaving 8 bases between the germline ends. Germline V gene sequence: CDR1 MNHEY, CDR2 SVGAGI. CDR3 DNA sequence: TGTGCCAGCAGTTACTCTCGACTATCTGAAGCTTTCTTT. This translates into CASSYSRLSEAFF.

This clonotype was observed at least ten times. The chain combines TRBV29-1 with TRBJ2-1, with TRBD1 matching 8 bases. J gave up 5 bases and V 7 bases, and 4 bases lay outside the gene matches. The CDR3 is 12 amino acids. Germline V CDR1 and CDR2: SQVTM, ANQGSEA. CDR3 coding DNA: TGCAGCGCCCGACAGGGGAACAATGAGCAGTTCTTC. It translates to CSARQGNNEQFF.

V gene TRBV19 combines with J gene TRBJ2-7, with 7 bases lining up with TRBD1. With V trimmed by 8 bases and J by 3 bases, 10 bases remained unmatched. Germline V CDR1 and CDR2: LNHDA, SQIVND (reference sequence). The CDR3 loop spans 14 amino acids. CDR3 bases: TGTGCCAGTTCCTACGGGACAGACCTCTACGAGCAGTACTTC. Amino acid sequence: CASSYGTDLYEQYF.

This clonotype was seen only a few times. This chain joins TRBV6-2 or TRBV6-3 and TRBJ1-2; weak D call: TRBD1 (5 bases). Germline CDR1 is MNHEY and CDR2 is SVGEGT. The CDR3 length is 12 residues. The V and J ends lost 5 bases and 8 bases respectively, with 12 bases between them. CDR3 sequence: CASSQGQGGYTF. The CDR3 DNA is TGTGCCAGCAGTCAAGGACAAGGCGGCTACACCTTC.

This clonotype has a count of ten or more. The chain uses TRBV6-5 and TRBJ2-1, with D unclear. This CDR3 is 14 amino acids long. Germline CDR1 is MNHEY and CDR2 is SVGAGI. Deletions cut 8 bases from V and 2 bases from J, with 13 bases between. The CDR3 nucleotides are TGTGCCAGCGCCCTAGTATATCCCTACAATGAGCAGTTCTTC. Amino acid sequence: CASALVYPYNEQFF.

This clonotype was found a few times. This chain joins TRBV28 and TRBJ1-1; 7 nucleotides match TRBD1. V gave up 5 bases and J gave up 3 bases; unmatched junction bases: 9. Looked up from germline, CDR1 is MDHEN and CDR2 is SYDVKM. The CDR3 sequence is 15 residues long. The chain's CDR3 is CASSPTGVGYTEAFF. The CDR3 DNA follows: TGTGCCAGCAGTCCTACAGGGGTAGGGTACACTGAAGCTTTCTTT.

The chain joins TRBV7-2 to TRBJ1-4; TRBD1 might be the D (5 bases). The CDR3 has 15 residues. The V gene lost 6 bases and the J gene lost 7 bases, with 18 bases spanning the gap. Germline CDR1 and CDR2: SGHTA and FQGNSA. The CDR3 loop is CASSQSRAGGEKLFF. The DNA for the CDR3 is TGTGCCAGCAGTCAATCCAGGGCCGGGGGTGAAAAACTGTTTTTT.

The CDR3 sequence is CASSSRGVNSYEQYF. CDR3 DNA sequence: TGTGCCAGCAGTTCCAGGGGGGTAAACTCCTACGAGCAGTACTTC. The chain links TRBV27 to TRBJ2-7; a weak D match, TRBD1 (7 bases). The CDR3 loop spans 15 amino acids. Germline V gives CDR1 MNHEY, CDR2 SMNVEV (reference sequence). The ends were cut back, 4 bases at V and 0 bases at J, with 13 bases in the middle.

This clonotype was counted at least ten times. The gene calls are TRBV12-3 or TRBV12-4 and TRBJ2-2; D ambiguous. The V and J ends lost 6 bases and 0 bases respectively, with 11 bases between them. This CDR3 is 15 amino acids long. The CDR3 reads CASRLGVTNTGELFF. The DNA of the CDR3 is TGTGCCAGCAGGCTCGGCGTTACGAACACCGGGGAGCTGTTTTTT.

This clonotype has at least ten counts. The chain recombines TRBV7-6 with TRBJ2-5; D unresolved. The CDR3 is made up of 14 amino acids. The V gene's germline CDR1 is SGHVS and CDR2 FNYEAQ. With 1 base removed from V and 5 bases from J, the gap between germline ends came to 11 bases. The CDR3 DNA sequence: TGTGCCAGCAGCTTAGACTCCCTCGGGGAGACCCAGTACTTC. It translates to CASSLDSLGETQYF.

The CDR3 region has the DNA TGTGCCAGCAGCCCTACACAGGTTGTTGAAAACACCATATATTTT. Encoded protein: CASSPTQVVENTIYF. The chain uses TRBV7-9 and TRBJ1-3; a weak D match, TRBD1 (5 bases). This CDR3 has 15 amino acids. The V and J ends lost 5 bases and 6 bases respectively, with 17 bases between them. From germline, CDR1 is SEHNR and CDR2 FQNEAQ (reference sequence).

This clonotype showed up many times. The chain couples TRBV7-9 to TRBJ2-7, with unresolved D. This CDR3 has 15 amino acids. The V and J ends lost 1 base and 5 bases respectively, with 15 bases between them. In germline, CDR1 is SEHNR, CDR2 FQNEAQ (reference sequence). The CDR3 nucleotides are TGTGCCAGCAGCTTAGATGGGGTCGGACGAGACGAGCAGTACTTC. Translating gives CASSLDGVGRDEQYF.